This entry lists 27 T cell receptor beta chains sequenced from one sample in a study of blood T cell repertoires in COVID-19. This table comes from immunoSEQ multiplex PCR, and its TCRdb copy is limited to in-frame clones, with some not included. The sample includes hundreds of thousands of clones, around 88% seen only once; the top ten take 6.3%. Sample: peripheral blood. The receptors originated from a woman aged 25-40 years with COVID-19, enrolled during active disease.

The sample holds one count of this clone. The CDR3 spells CASSASKNTGELFF. The CDR3 DNA sequence: TGCGCCAGCAGTGCTAGTAAGAACACCGGGGAGCTGTTTTTT. This chain links TRBV10-1 with TRBJ2-2; D is ambiguous. CDR1 is WNHNN, CDR2 SYGVQD, per germline (reference sequence). V gave up 4 bases and J gave up 1 base, with 7 bases separating them. The CDR3 totals 14 residues.

The chain uses TRBV3-1 (or the pseudogene TRBV3-2) and TRBJ1-1, with unresolved D. This CDR3 spans 13 amino acids. The germline V gene encodes CDR1 LGHDT and CDR2 YNNKEL (reference sequence). Trimming took off 0 bases at V and 4 bases at J, with 6 bases between the two ends. CDR3 sequence reads: CASSQDRTTEAFF. CDR3 DNA: TGTGCCAGCAGCCAAGATAGAACCACTGAAGCTTTCTTT.

The chain is built from TRBV4-1 and TRBJ2-3, with 11 bases that match TRBD2. CDR1 MGHRA and CDR2 YSYEKL come from the germline V gene. The trim removed 0 bases at V and 4 bases at J, leaving 0 bases unmatched. CDR3 size: 15 residues. The CDR3 protein is CASSQELAGADTQYF. DNA of the CDR3: TGCGCCAGCAGCCAAGAACTAGCGGGGGCAGATACGCAGTATTTT.

The chain employs TRBV4-3 and TRBJ2-7; TRBD2 aligns across 8 bases. With 4 bases clipped from V and 1 base from J, the junction kept 6 bases outside the gene matches. Germline CDR1 LGHNA, CDR2 YSLEER. This CDR3 is built from 15 residues. In DNA form, the CDR3 reads TGCGCCAGCAGCCCCATAGCGGGGCATTCCTACGAGCAGTACTTC. Translation gives CASSPIAGHSYEQYF.

The chain employs TRBV9 and TRBJ1-2; D might be TRBD1 (5 bases). The CDR3 runs to 14 residues. Deletions cut 4 bases from V and 3 bases from J, with 13 bases between. Germline lookup yields CDR1 SGDLS and CDR2 YYNGEE. CDR3 loop: CASSLEGGDYGYTF. Written as DNA, the CDR3 is TGTGCCAGCAGCCTCGAAGGAGGGGACTATGGCTACACCTTC.

The chain carries TRBV4-3 and TRBJ1-1; no reliable D call. There are 14 residues in the CDR3. V lost 0 bases, J lost 5 bases, and 10 bases lay in between. Germline V gives CDR1 LGHNA, CDR2 YSLEER. Here the CDR3 reads CASSQEIGWTEAFF. CDR3 DNA: TGCGCCAGCAGCCAAGAGATCGGGTGGACTGAAGCTTTCTTT.

The rearrangement joins TRBV6-6 to TRBJ2-7; maybe TRBD1 (6 bases). Germline CDR1 is MNHNY and CDR2 is SVGAGI (reference sequence). Trimming took 5 bases from V and 2 from J, leaving 22 bases between them. The CDR3 consists of 17 residues. The CDR3 reads CASSPGQTGFGAYEQYF. The CDR3 DNA reads TGTGCCAGCAGTCCGGGTCAAACAGGGTTTGGGGCCTACGAGCAGTACTTC.

The chain has TRBV4-3 and TRBJ1-4, with a tentative D call TRBD1 (6 bases). The V end was cut by 0 bases, the J end by 6 bases, with 17 bases between. CDR1 is LGHNA and CDR2 is YSLEER in the germline V gene. This CDR3 is built from 17 residues. For the CDR3, the DNA is TGCGCCAGCAGCCAAGATGAGTGGCAGGGGCGGGATGAAAAACTGTTTTTT. Amino acids: CASSQDEWQGRDEKLFF.

The chain uses TRBV28 and TRBJ1-2; unclear D gene. V lost 3 bases to trimming and J lost 4 bases, with 6 bases between them. CDR3 length: 12 residues. Germline CDR1 MDHEN, CDR2 SYDVKM. CDR3 nucleotides: TGTGCCAGCAGTTTTATCCGCTATGGCTACACCTTC. It is translated as CASSFIRYGYTF.

V gene TRBV30 combines with J gene TRBJ2-4; a possible D gene is TRBD2 (5 bases). The germline V gene has CDR1 GTSNPN and CDR2 SVGIG (reference sequence). Trimming shortened V by 0 bases and J by 9 bases, and 9 bases separated the two germline ends. The CDR3 runs 12 residues. The CDR3 DNA is TGTGCCTGGAGTGTAATCGGAGGCATTCAGTACTTC. Translating gives CAWSVIGGIQYF. Based on the CDR3 plus reference TRBV30 and TRBJ2-4, the full variable domain is SQTIHQWPATLVQPVGSPLSLECTVEGTSNPNLYWYRQAAGRGLQLLFYSVGIGQISSEVPQNLSASRPQDRQFILSSKKLLLSDSGFYLCAWSVIGGIQYFGAGTRLSVL.

V gene TRBV7-9 combines with J gene TRBJ2-1; TRBD2 matches 14 bases. The CDR3 totals 18 residues. Per the germline V gene, CDR1 is SEHNR and CDR2 is FQNEAQ (reference sequence). With 4 bases clipped from V and 4 bases from J, the junction kept 9 bases outside the gene matches. The CDR3 reads CASSSPLRLAGGYNEQFF. The CDR3 nucleotides are TGTGCCAGCAGCTCTCCCCTGAGACTAGCGGGGGGGTACAATGAGCAGTTCTTC.

The genes are TRBV4-3 and TRBJ2-1; TRBD1 agrees at 9 bases. Germline-derived CDR1 and CDR2 are LGHNA and YSLEER. This CDR3 is 16 amino acids long. V lost 1 base and J lost 10; bases outside the gene matches: 11. CDR3: CASSQAPGQGQKEQFF. The CDR3 DNA reads TGCGCCAGCAGCCAAGCACCGGGACAGGGTCAGAAGGAGCAGTTCTTC.

The chain employs TRBV5-4 and TRBJ1-5, with D maybe TRBD1 (5 bases). The CDR3 covers 15 residues. CDR1 SGHNT and CDR2 YYREEE come from the germline V gene (reference sequence). Trimming left V 4 bases short and J 1 base short, with 12 bases between. The DNA of the CDR3 is TGTGCCAGCAGCAGAGGCGGGGGGAGCAATCAGCCCCAGCATTTT. Its protein product is CASSRGGGSNQPQHF.

The gene calls are TRBV5-1 and TRBJ2-2; 14 nucleotides align to TRBD2. This CDR3 region has 15 residues. Per the germline V gene, CDR1 is SGHRS and CDR2 is YFSETQ. Unmatched junction bases numbered 1, after V lost 4 bases and J lost 5 bases. Here the CDR3 DNA reads TGCGCCAGCAGCAGGACTAGCGGGGGGACCGGGGAGCTGTTTTTT. The encoded protein is CASSRTSGGTGELFF. Combining the CDR3 with reference TRBV5-1 and TRBJ2-2 gives the whole variable domain KAGVTQTPRYLIKTRGQQVTLSCSPISGHRSVSWYQQTPGQGLQFLFEYFSETQRNKGNFPGRFSGRQFSNSRSEMNVSTLELGDSALYLCASSRTSGGTGELFFGEGSRLTVL.

The genes are TRBV6-6 and TRBJ2-3; TRBD1 matches at 8 bases. The V and J ends lost 6 bases and 2 bases, in that order; junction bases with no gene match: 10. Germline loops: CDR1 MNHNY, CDR2 SVGAGI (reference sequence). The CDR3 is 16 amino acids. In nucleotides, the CDR3 is TGTGCCAGCAGAGCCCGGGACAGGAGGATCACAGATACGCAGTATTTT. Amino acids: CASRARDRRITDTQYF.

V is TRBV5-1 and J is TRBJ2-5; 7 bases align to TRBD2. From germline, CDR1 is SGHRS and CDR2 YFSETQ. Trimming took 4 bases from V and 4 from J; bases not matched to a gene: 10. This CDR3 has 15 amino acids. This chain's CDR3 is CASSLSGEVGETQYF. CDR3 bases: TGCGCCAGCAGCCTAAGCGGGGAAGTAGGAGAGACCCAGTACTTC. The variable domain in full, with the rest retrieved from reference TRBV5-1 and TRBJ2-5, is KAGVTQTPRYLIKTRGQQVTLSCSPISGHRSVSWYQQTPGQGLQFLFEYFSETQRNKGNFPGRFSGRQFSNSRSEMNVSTLELGDSALYLCASSLSGEVGETQYFGPGTRLLVL.

This clone showed up just once. The rearrangement links TRBV5-6 to TRBJ2-1; TRBD2 matches at 7 bases. Germline CDR1 and CDR2: SGHDT and YYEEEE. V trimming: 0 bases; J trimming: 4 bases; junction bases outside the gene matches: 7. The CDR3 consists of 16 residues. The CDR3 sequence is CASSLASSGPYNEQFF. CDR3 bases: TGTGCCAGCAGCTTGGCGTCTAGCGGTCCTTACAATGAGCAGTTCTTC.

V and J are TRBV7-9 and TRBJ2-7; possibly TRBD1 for D (6 bases). Looked up from germline, CDR1 is SEHNR and CDR2 is FQNEAQ (reference sequence). This CDR3 contains 15 residues. With 3 bases removed from V and 4 bases from J, the gap between germline ends came to 16 bases. The CDR3 DNA sequence: TGTGCCAGCAGCTTTCCCCTCGCAGGGGTATACGAGCAGTACTTC. Amino acid sequence: CASSFPLAGVYEQYF.

This chain's CDR3 is CATGALAGGYNEQFF. CDR3 nucleotides: TGTGCCACGGGGGCCCTAGCGGGGGGATACAATGAGCAGTTCTTC. The rearrangement joins TRBV10-3 to TRBJ2-1, with 11 bases fitting TRBD2. The CDR3 loop spans 15 amino acids. CDR1 is ENHRY, CDR2 SYGVKD, per germline. V lost 10 bases, J lost 4 bases, and 9 bases stayed unmatched.

The genes are TRBV4-2 and TRBJ2-4; TRBD2 matches at 10 bases. V dropped 5 bases and J dropped 8; count of bases not matched to a gene: 3. CDR3 size: 13 residues. Looked up from germline, CDR1 is LGHNA and CDR2 is YNFKEQ. The DNA for the CDR3 is TGTGCCAGCAGCGTCGGACTAGCGGACATTCAGTACTTC. Protein: CASSVGLADIQYF.

The chain links TRBV14 to TRBJ1-2, with 9 bases matching TRBD1. The CDR3 length is 17 residues. V dropped 3 bases and J dropped 5; count of bases not matched to a gene: 13. Germline values: CDR1 SGHDN, CDR2 FVKESK. Written as DNA, the CDR3 is TGTGCCAGCAGCCATCGGGACAGGGAACTGGAAGGGTATGGCTACACCTTC. Protein sequence: CASSHRDRELEGYGYTF.

The chain recombines TRBV4-3 with TRBJ2-3; 7 nucleotides align to TRBD1. Germline V CDR1 and CDR2: LGHNA, YSLEER. Losses at the gene ends were 3 bases for V and 3 bases for J; bases not matched to a gene: 3. The CDR3 has 14 residues. The CDR3 is CASSQLDRTDTQYF. The CDR3, as DNA: TGCGCCAGCAGCCAGCTGGACAGGACAGATACGCAGTATTTT.

CDR3 in DNA: TGCGCCAGCAGCCAAATACAGGGGTCACCCCTCCACTTT. The encoded protein is CASSQIQGSPLHF. J is TRBJ1-6 and V is TRBV4-3, with TRBD1 matching over 7 bases. This CDR3 is built from 13 residues. The V gene's germline CDR1 is LGHNA and CDR2 YSLEER. The J segment lost 10 bases and the V segment lost 2 bases, leaving 2 bases of the junction unmatched.

The CDR3 region is CASSVGPTAYSGNTIYF. In DNA form, the CDR3 reads TGTGCCAGCAGCGTAGGTCCGACAGCCTACTCTGGAAACACCATATATTTT. This rearrangement joins TRBV9 to TRBJ1-3; D is possibly TRBD1 (5 bases). The CDR3 extends over 17 amino acids. CDR1 is SGDLS and CDR2 is YYNGEE in the germline V gene. V was shortened by 0 bases and J by 0 bases, with 13 bases between the two germline ends.

This sequence joins TRBV6-1 and TRBJ2-7, with 14 nucleotides matching TRBD2. The germline CDR1 and CDR2 sequences are MNHNS and SASEGT. The CDR3 is 16 amino acids. Losses at the gene ends were 3 bases for V and 6 bases for J; bases not matched to a gene: 7. The CDR3 coding sequence is TGTGCCAGCAGTGAGGAAGGACTAGCGGGGGGATTCGAGCAGTACTTC. Translated: CASSEEGLAGGFEQYF.

The chain links TRBV7-9 to TRBJ2-1; D possibly corresponds to TRBD1 (5 bases). Germline values: CDR1 SEHNR, CDR2 FQNEAQ (reference sequence). The CDR3 loop spans 15 amino acids. V was trimmed by 5 bases and J by 1 base, leaving 12 bases between them. The CDR3 DNA sequence: TGTGCCAGCAGCCTAACAGGAAAATCCTACAATGAGCAGTTCTTC. Its translation: CASSLTGKSYNEQFF.

V is TRBV6-2 or TRBV6-3 and J is TRBJ2-1; TRBD2 matches at 7 bases. The germline CDR1 and CDR2 sequences are MNHEY and SVGEGT. The CDR3 runs 16 residues. V was clipped by 5 bases and J by 5 bases; unmatched bases: 12. In DNA, the CDR3 is TGTGCCAGCAGTCCGCGGGGGTCGGAGGGAAACAATGAGCAGTTCTTC. It codes for CASSPRGSEGNNEQFF.